Presented here are 9 T cell receptor beta chains from one specimen sequenced in a study of blood T cell repertoires in COVID-19. Method: immunoSEQ multiplex PCR; TCRdb's copy keeps in-frame clones and lacks some. Among around 320,000 clones, about 90% were seen once, and the ten largest hold less than 3%. Sequencing used PBMCs or T cells enriched from blood (not recorded which). Receptors were obtained from a woman in her forties or fifties who had been exposed to COVID-19.

The DNA for the CDR3 is TGTGCCTGGTACGGGACAGTCCAAGAGACCCAGTACTTC. Its translation is CAWYGTVQETQYF. The chain joins TRBV30 to TRBJ2-5, with 7 bases lining up with TRBD1. Germline-derived CDR1 and CDR2 are GTSNPN and SVGIG (reference sequence). CDR3 size: 13 residues. V was clipped by 5 bases and J by 1 base; unmatched bases: 4.

The chain joins TRBV2 to TRBJ2-1, with D possibly TRBD2 on 7 matching bases. CDR1 is SNHLY and CDR2 is FYNNEI in the germline V gene. There are 15 residues in the CDR3. V gave up 1 base and J gave up 2 bases, with 9 bases separating them. The DNA for the CDR3 is TGTGCCAGCAGTGAAGGGGGGGGCCCCTACAATGAGCAGTTCTTC. It encodes CASSEGGGPYNEQFF.

Remarks on this clone: In the same sample, other DNA sequences code for this CDR3. This rearrangement joins TRBV7-6 to TRBJ2-3; 10 nucleotides align to TRBD1. The CDR3 extends over 15 amino acids. Germline V gene lookup returns CDR1 SGHVS and CDR2 FNYEAQ. J gave up 1 base and V 4 bases, and 2 bases lay outside the gene matches. The CDR3 region is CASSSDRGGTDTQYF. CDR3 nucleotides: TGTGCCAGCAGCTCGGACAGGGGGGGCACAGATACGCAGTATTTT.

This rearrangement joins TRBV7-8 to TRBJ2-1; 8 bases line up with TRBD2. The V segment lost 3 bases and the J segment 6 bases; nucleotides outside the gene matches: 7. This CDR3 comprises 15 residues. In germline, CDR1 is SGHVS, CDR2 FQNEAQ. Here the CDR3 reads CASSLGRLATNEQFF. DNA of the CDR3: TGTGCCAGCAGCTTGGGGCGACTAGCGACCAATGAGCAGTTCTTC.

The V call is TRBV28, the J call TRBJ1-4, with D perhaps matching TRBD1 (6 bases). This CDR3 is built from 15 residues. Germline values: CDR1 MDHEN, CDR2 SYDVKM. The V end lost 5 bases, the J end lost 5 bases, and 15 bases lay between the germline ends. DNA of the CDR3: TGTGCCAGCAGTCCTCAGGGGCGATTGAATGAAAAACTGTTTTTT. Amino acid sequence: CASSPQGRLNEKLFF.

CDR3 loop: CSVGRDSPYEQYF. In nucleotides, the CDR3 is TGCAGCGTCGGTAGGGACAGCCCCTACGAGCAGTACTTC. The chain combines TRBV29-1 with TRBJ2-7, with 7 bases that match TRBD1. Unmatched junction bases numbered 7, after V lost 6 bases and J lost 2 bases. Germline CDR1 SQVTM, CDR2 ANQGSEA. The CDR3 is 13 amino acids.

This chain connects TRBV19 to TRBJ2-2, with 13 bases aligning to TRBD2. V dropped 6 bases and J dropped 4; count of bases not matched to a gene: 5. Germline-derived CDR1 and CDR2 are LNHDA and SQIVND (reference sequence). The CDR3 runs 16 residues. The CDR3 loop reads CASSLLAGGITGELFF. CDR3 DNA sequence: TGTGCCAGTAGCTTACTAGCGGGGGGGATCACCGGGGAGCTGTTTTTT.

The CDR3 nucleotides are TGTGCCAGCAGCTTAGTTGACAGGCATTATGGCTACACCTTC. As protein: CASSLVDRHYGYTF. The chain joins TRBV7-2 to TRBJ1-2; TRBD1 might be the D (6 bases). Germline V gives CDR1 SGHTA, CDR2 FQGNSA. Trimming removed 1 base from V and 5 bases from J, with 11 bases in between. The CDR3 extends over 14 amino acids.

CDR3 sequence reads: CASGASPGETEAFF. In DNA form, the CDR3 reads TGTGCCAGCGGAGCGAGCCCGGGTGAGACTGAAGCTTTCTTT. The chain links TRBV5-4 to TRBJ1-1; the D is unclear. Germline V gives CDR1 SGHNT, CDR2 YYREEE (reference sequence). This CDR3 has 14 amino acids. The V gene lost 7 bases and the J gene lost 5 bases, with 18 bases spanning the gap.